One sample yielded the 28 T cell receptor beta chains listed below, sequenced in a study of human T cells and chemical hapten exposure (dated by TCRdb to the early 2020s). Library preparation used RACE. The sequencing machine was a NextSeq 500. In TCRdb, the public reads were trimmed at Q25 with fastp and aligned with MiXCR, with productive beta chains retained. Every distinct CDR3 protein forms one entry, paired with its most common genes and DNA. This sample gives 85,000 to 100,000 distinct CDR3 sequences in total; 12% of them show up just once. Together, the top ten hold over 2% of the sample. Sample time point, as interpreted from the label and publication: patch test 1, 2 weeks after DPC sensitization. What this sample's treatment or condition label stands for: therapeutic diphenylcyclopropenone sensitization with weekly scalp DPC. This specimen was whole blood, taken in connection with sensitization to the hapten diphenylcyclopropenone (DPC). The receptors originated from a woman in her forties with alopecia areata. Some clones in this sample may be carry-over from other donors' samples.

In this sample, this clonotype turned up a few times. This chain uses TRBV20-1 with TRBJ2-3; possible D gene TRBD1, 5 bases. From germline, CDR1 is DFQATT and CDR2 SNEGSKA (reference sequence). This CDR3 region has 12 residues. Deletions cut 3 bases from V and 4 bases from J, with 8 bases between. As DNA, the CDR3 is TGCAGTGCTAGCTTGGGGCCAGATACGCAGTATTTT. The encoded protein is CSASLGPDTQYF.

This clonotype was counted many times. V and J are TRBV28 and TRBJ2-5; TRBD2 matches at 10 bases. Losses at the gene ends were 5 bases for V and 2 bases for J; bases not matched to a gene: 20. This CDR3 spans 20 amino acids. Germline V lookup: CDR1 MDHEN, CDR2 SYDVKM. CDR3 coding DNA: TGTGCCAGCAGTCCAAAAACCCGGAGCGGGAGGGCCCTCGTTCAAGAGACCCAGTACTTC. This translates into CASSPKTRSGRALVQETQYF.

V and J are TRBV30 and TRBJ2-6, with D uncertain. Germline-derived CDR1 and CDR2 are GTSNPN and SVGIG (reference sequence). The V gene lost 1 base and the J gene lost 2 bases, with 9 bases spanning the gap. CDR3 size: 15 residues. This CDR3 is CAWSAIATGANVLTF. DNA of the CDR3: TGTGCCTGGAGTGCGATTGCTACTGGGGCCAACGTCCTGACTTTC.

The chain uses TRBV5-1 and TRBJ2-1; a possible D gene is TRBD2 (5 bases). The CDR3 sequence is 15 residues long. V lost 2 bases to trimming and J lost 6 bases, with 15 bases between them. Germline assignment: CDR1 SGHRS and CDR2 YFSETQ. CDR3 nucleotide sequence: TGCGCCAGCAGCTTAACCAGCCCGAGGGTCAATGAGCAGTTCTTC. Its translation: CASSLTSPRVNEQFF.

This clonotype was observed many times. This chain links TRBV7-8 with TRBJ1-4; no firm D call. The CDR3 spans 12 residues. The germline V gene has CDR1 SGHVS and CDR2 FQNEAQ. The V end lost 1 base, the J end lost 8 bases, and 5 bases lay between the germline ends. CDR3 region: CASSLGEEKLFF. CDR3 nucleotides: TGTGCCAGCAGCTTAGGAGAGGAAAAACTGTTTTTT.

This clonotype was recorded a few times. This CDR3 is CASSTSGNSYNEQFF. The CDR3 DNA reads TGTGCCAGCAGCACAAGCGGGAACTCCTACAATGAGCAGTTCTTC. V gene TRBV7-3 combines with J gene TRBJ2-1; TRBD2 agrees at 7 bases. The germline CDR1 and CDR2 sequences are SGHTA and FQGTGA. This CDR3 is 15 amino acids long. Germline trimming cut 5 bases from V and 0 bases from J; bases unmatched to any gene: 4.

This clonotype was detected many times. This sequence joins TRBV7-8 and TRBJ2-1; 13 nucleotides line up with TRBD2. The ends lost 4 bases at V and 7 bases at J; junction bases unmatched: 7. This CDR3 is 16 amino acids long. Germline CDR1 SGHVS, CDR2 FQNEAQ. CDR3 in amino acids: CASSSLTSGRLNEQFF. DNA for the CDR3: TGTGCCAGCAGCTCGTTGACTAGCGGGAGGCTGAATGAGCAGTTCTTC.

This clonotype was recorded many times. The V gene is TRBV28, the J gene TRBJ2-5; 7 bases fit TRBD2. With V trimmed by 3 bases and J by 2 bases, 6 bases remained unmatched. The CDR3 runs 15 residues. The germline gives CDR1 MDHEN, CDR2 SYDVKM. The CDR3: CASSLGRRGQETQYF. CDR3 DNA sequence: TGTGCCAGCAGTTTGGGGAGGCGGGGGCAAGAGACCCAGTACTTC.

The chain has TRBV28 and TRBJ2-4; 7 positions match TRBD2. CDR1 and CDR2 from the germline V gene are MDHEN and SYDVKM. After removal of 5 bases from V and 10 bases from J, the junction contained 8 bases not matched to a gene. The CDR3 totals 13 residues. The CDR3 sequence: CASSPGGRMIQYF. The CDR3 nucleotides read TGTGCCAGCAGTCCGGGGGGACGGATGATTCAGTACTTC.

This clonotype was seen at least ten times. The V gene is TRBV27, the J gene TRBJ1-1; D remains unclear. Germline-derived CDR1 and CDR2 are MNHEY and SMNVEV (reference sequence). V lost 6 bases, J lost 1 base, and 9 bases lay in between. The CDR3 contains 13 residues. CDR3 sequence: CASSSYRNTEAFF. CDR3 DNA sequence: TGTGCCAGCAGCTCCTACAGGAACACTGAAGCTTTCTTT.

The table lists this clonotype with a few counts. The chain carries TRBV7-2 and TRBJ2-2; D may be TRBD1 (6 bases). There are 13 residues in the CDR3. Between the trimmed V and J ends, which lost 8 bases and 5 bases, there was a span of 12 bases. Germline assignment: CDR1 SGHTA and CDR2 FQGNSA. The CDR3, as DNA: TGTGCCAGCTCCAGGGGACGGACCGGGGAGCTGTTTTTT. It yields the protein CASSRGRTGELFF.

This clonotype was counted between two and nine times. The chain combines TRBV18 with TRBJ2-2; 7 bases map to TRBD2. The CDR3 has 16 residues. CDR1 KGHSH and CDR2 LQKENI come from the germline V gene. Unmatched junction bases numbered 9, after V lost 3 bases and J lost 5 bases. CDR3 in amino acids: CASSPPLAVRTGELFF. CDR3 DNA: TGTGCCAGCTCACCTCCCCTAGCGGTGAGGACCGGGGAGCTGTTTTTT.

V is TRBV29-1 and J is TRBJ1-1; 10 positions match TRBD1. Unmatched junction bases numbered 5, after V lost 5 bases and J lost 2 bases. Germline assignment: CDR1 SQVTM and CDR2 ANQGSEA. The CDR3 is 14 amino acids. This CDR3 reads CSVRQGASNTEAFF. The CDR3 region has the DNA TGCAGCGTTCGACAGGGGGCGAGCAACACTGAAGCTTTCTTT.

This clonotype was seen at least ten times. The chain is built from TRBV6-2 or TRBV6-3 and TRBJ1-1; TRBD1 might be the D (6 bases). The V and J ends lost 6 bases and 1 base respectively, with 12 bases between them. Germline V CDR1 and CDR2: MNHEY, SVGEGT. The CDR3 contains 14 residues. The CDR3 DNA follows: TGTGCCAGCAGCTCCACGGGACAGAACACTGAAGCTTTCTTT. Amino acid sequence: CASSSTGQNTEAFF.

This clonotype was recorded a few times. The genes are TRBV3-1 and TRBJ2-1, with 13 bases lining up with TRBD2. The length of the CDR3 is 19 residues. The germline V gene encodes CDR1 LGHDT and CDR2 YNNKEL (reference sequence). V shed 0 bases, J shed 6 bases, and the junction held 11 bases outside the gene matches. The CDR3 nucleotides are TGTGCCAGCAGCCAAGATTTTACCTCCGGGACTAGCGGGACCAATGAGCAGTTCTTC. Translated, it gives CASSQDFTSGTSGTNEQFF.

This clonotype was counted only a few times. This rearrangement joins TRBV28 to TRBJ1-1; a weak D match, TRBD1 (5 bases). CDR3 length: 15 amino acids. The germline V gene has CDR1 MDHEN and CDR2 SYDVKM. V was pared by 5 bases and J by 4 bases, with 17 bases between. CDR3 loop: CASSLVRTTTTEAFF. The CDR3 coding sequence is TGTGCCAGCAGTCTAGTCCGGACAACGACCACTGAAGCTTTCTTT. Full variable domain (missing parts from reference TRBV28 and TRBJ1-1): DVKVTQSSRYLVKRTGEKVFLECVQDMDHENMFWYRQDPGLGLRLIYFSYDVKMKEKGDIPEGYSVSREKKERFSLILESASTNQTSMYLCASSLVRTTTTEAFFGQGTRLTVV.

This clonotype was seen at least ten times. The chain recombines TRBV7-9 with TRBJ2-3; D is unclear. V lost 5 bases and J lost 2, with 2 bases in between. Germline loops: CDR1 SEHNR, CDR2 FQNEAQ (reference sequence). The CDR3 runs to 11 residues. The DNA of the CDR3 is TGTGCCAGCAGCCTCACAGATACGCAGTATTTT. Its protein product is CASSLTDTQYF.

The chain employs TRBV18 and TRBJ1-1; D not certain. Germline CDR1 is KGHSH and CDR2 is LQKENI. The germline V and J ends were trimmed by 0 bases and 1 base, with 3 bases remaining between them. The CDR3 has 13 residues. In DNA, the CDR3 is TGTGCCAGCTCACCACCCGCGAACACTGAAGCTTTCTTT. It is translated as CASSPPANTEAFF.

At least ten counts were recorded for this clonotype. The chain has TRBV12-3 or TRBV12-4 and TRBJ2-7; D is perhaps TRBD1 (5 bases). V lost 1 base and J 5 bases, leaving 9 bases between the germline ends. This CDR3 has 13 amino acids. The CDR3 nucleotides are TGTGCCAGCAGTTTAGGGGCAGGGAACGAGCAGTACTTC. It is translated as CASSLGAGNEQYF.

This clonotype appeared a few times. The genes are TRBV20-1 and TRBJ2-4, with D tentatively TRBD2 (5 bases). Germline loops: CDR1 DFQATT, CDR2 SNEGSKA (reference sequence). The germline V and J ends were trimmed by 3 bases and 1 base, with 7 bases remaining between them. CDR3 length: 13 amino acids. The CDR3 DNA is TGCAGTGCTAGCACTAGGGCCAAAAACATTCAGTACTTC. This sequence encodes CSASTRAKNIQYF.

V and J are TRBV28 and TRBJ2-7, with D maybe TRBD1 (7 bases). Germline lookup yields CDR1 MDHEN and CDR2 SYDVKM. The CDR3 runs 14 residues. Trimming took off 4 bases at V and 2 bases at J, with 12 bases between the two ends. CDR3 in DNA: TGTGCCAGCAGTTGGGGCAGGGGGGCCTACGAGCAGTACTTC. It is translated as CASSWGRGAYEQYF.

Only a few counts were recorded for this clonotype. This chain uses TRBV18 with TRBJ2-7; 10 bases map to TRBD1. V gave up 4 bases and J gave up 5 bases; unmatched junction bases: 5. Germline V gives CDR1 KGHSH, CDR2 LQKENI. This CDR3 spans 14 amino acids. In DNA, the CDR3 is TGTGCCAGCTCACAGGGACAGGGGTCCGACGAGCAGTACTTC. Its protein product is CASSQGQGSDEQYF.

This clonotype was seen many times. The CDR3 DNA reads as TGCAGCGTCAGTGGCGGGGGTATTAATGAGCAGTTCTTC. This gives the protein CSVSGGGINEQFF. The chain carries TRBV29-1 and TRBJ2-1; 7 bases agree with TRBD2. The CDR3 spans 13 residues. Germline values: CDR1 SQVTM, CDR2 ANQGSEA. The trim removed 6 bases at V and 7 bases at J, leaving 9 bases unmatched.

This clonotype has only a few counts. The V gene is TRBV28, the J gene TRBJ2-1; D is perhaps TRBD1 (6 bases). This CDR3 spans 16 amino acids. V lost 5 bases and J 0 bases, leaving 14 bases between the germline ends. Germline V gene lookup returns CDR1 MDHEN and CDR2 SYDVKM. The CDR3, as DNA: TGTGCCAGCAGTCAGGGACATCTGAGCTCCTACAATGAGCAGTTCTTC. Amino acid sequence: CASSQGHLSSYNEQFF.

V and J are TRBV9 and TRBJ2-7; 14 nucleotides match TRBD2. The CDR3 totals 15 residues. The germline CDR1 and CDR2 sequences are SGDLS and YYNGEE. With V trimmed by 3 bases and J by 5 bases, 4 bases remained unmatched. Here the CDR3 reads CASSAGLAGENEQYF. CDR3 sequence (DNA): TGTGCCAGCAGCGCGGGACTAGCGGGAGAGAACGAGCAGTACTTC.

The chain has TRBV6-6 and TRBJ2-3; D possibly corresponds to TRBD1 (6 bases). Germline lookup yields CDR1 MNHNY and CDR2 SVGAGI (reference sequence). V was clipped by 7 bases and J by 2 bases, with 10 bases between them. This CDR3 has 13 amino acids. The CDR3 loop is CASKGHDTDTQYF. DNA of the CDR3: TGTGCCAGCAAGGGACACGACACAGATACGCAGTATTTT.

This clonotype was counted only a few times. The V call is TRBV5-5, the J call TRBJ2-7; D unclear. Trimming cost V 0 bases and J 1 base, with 8 bases left between them. The CDR3 runs 14 residues. Germline assignment: CDR1 SGHKS and CDR2 YYEKEE (reference sequence). The CDR3 region is CASSLVSDSYEQYF. The CDR3 region has the DNA TGTGCCAGCAGCTTGGTGTCAGATTCCTACGAGCAGTACTTC. The full variable domain, in which reference TRBV5-5 and TRBJ2-7 provide the parts outside the CDR3, is DAGVTQSPTHLIKTRGQQVTLRCSPISGHKSVSWYQQVLGQGPQFIFQYYEKEERGRGNFPDRFSARQFPNYSSELNVNALLLGDSALYLCASSLVSDSYEQYFGPGTRLTVT.

The sample holds a few counts of this clonotype. The chain combines TRBV29-1 with TRBJ2-3; D is ambiguous. V was trimmed by 7 bases and J by 5 bases, leaving 16 bases between them. This CDR3 comprises 13 residues. The germline CDR1 and CDR2 sequences are SQVTM and ANQGSEA. The CDR3 bases are TGCAGCGGGACCTTGGGCCGCGAAGATACGCAGTATTTT. Protein sequence: CSGTLGREDTQYF.